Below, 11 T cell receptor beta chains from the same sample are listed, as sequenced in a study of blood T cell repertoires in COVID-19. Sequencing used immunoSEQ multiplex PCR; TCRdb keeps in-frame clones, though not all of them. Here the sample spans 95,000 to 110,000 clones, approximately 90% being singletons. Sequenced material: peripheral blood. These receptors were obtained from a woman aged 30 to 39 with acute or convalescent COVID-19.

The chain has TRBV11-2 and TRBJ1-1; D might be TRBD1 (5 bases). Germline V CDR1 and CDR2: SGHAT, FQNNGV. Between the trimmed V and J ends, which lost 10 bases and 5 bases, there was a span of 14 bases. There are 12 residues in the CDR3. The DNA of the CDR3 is TGTGCCACTCAGGGAGGGTGGACTGAAGCTTTCTTT. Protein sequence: CATQGGWTEAFF.

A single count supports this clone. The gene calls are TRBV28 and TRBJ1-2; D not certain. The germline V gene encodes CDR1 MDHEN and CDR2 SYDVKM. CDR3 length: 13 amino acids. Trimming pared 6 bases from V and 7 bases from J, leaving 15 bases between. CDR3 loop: CASRVLGAIGYTF. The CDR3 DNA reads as TGTGCCAGCAGGGTCCTAGGAGCCATTGGCTACACCTTC.

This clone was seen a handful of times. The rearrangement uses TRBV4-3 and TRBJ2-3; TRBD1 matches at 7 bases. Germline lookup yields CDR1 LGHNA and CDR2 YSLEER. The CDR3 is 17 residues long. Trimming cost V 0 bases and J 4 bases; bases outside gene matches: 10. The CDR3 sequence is CASSQDRGQGLADTQYF. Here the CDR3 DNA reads TGCGCCAGCAGCCAAGATAGGGGGCAGGGTCTCGCAGATACGCAGTATTTT.

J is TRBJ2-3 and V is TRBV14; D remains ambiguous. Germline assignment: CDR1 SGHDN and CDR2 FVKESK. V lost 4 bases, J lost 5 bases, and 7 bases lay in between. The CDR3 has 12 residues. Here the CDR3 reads CASSPVGDTQYF. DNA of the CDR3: TGTGCCAGCAGCCCAGTTGGAGATACGCAGTATTTT.

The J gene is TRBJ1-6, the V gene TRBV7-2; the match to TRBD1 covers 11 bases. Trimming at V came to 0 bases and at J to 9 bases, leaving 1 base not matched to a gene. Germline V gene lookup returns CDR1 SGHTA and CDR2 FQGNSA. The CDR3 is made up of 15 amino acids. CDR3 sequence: CASSLAGTGGSPLHF. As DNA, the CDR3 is TGTGCCAGCAGCTTAGCGGGGACAGGGGGTTCACCCCTCCACTTT. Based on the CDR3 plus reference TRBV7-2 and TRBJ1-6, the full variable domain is GAGVSQSPSNKVTEKGKDVELRCDPISGHTALYWYRQSLGQGLEFLIYFQGNSAPDKSGLPSDRFSAERTGGSVSTLTIQRTQQEDSAVYLCASSLAGTGGSPLHFGNGTRLTVT.

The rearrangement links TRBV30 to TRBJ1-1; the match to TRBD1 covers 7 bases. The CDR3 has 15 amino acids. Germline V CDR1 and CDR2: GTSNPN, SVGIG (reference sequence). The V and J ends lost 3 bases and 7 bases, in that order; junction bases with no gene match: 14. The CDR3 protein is CAWRAEQGRRIEAFF. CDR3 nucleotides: TGTGCCTGGAGGGCAGAACAGGGGAGGAGGATTGAAGCTTTCTTT. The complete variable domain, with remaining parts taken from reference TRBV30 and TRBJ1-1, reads SQTIHQWPATLVQPVGSPLSLECTVEGTSNPNLYWYRQAAGRGLQLLFYSVGIGQISSEVPQNLSASRPQDRQFILSSKKLLLSDSGFYLCAWRAEQGRRIEAFFGQGTRLTVV.

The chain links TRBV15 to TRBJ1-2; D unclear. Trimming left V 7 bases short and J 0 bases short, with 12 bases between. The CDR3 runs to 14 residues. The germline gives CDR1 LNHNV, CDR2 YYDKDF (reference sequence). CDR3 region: CATTETKANYGYTF. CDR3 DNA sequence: TGTGCCACCACGGAGACGAAAGCTAACTATGGCTACACCTTC.

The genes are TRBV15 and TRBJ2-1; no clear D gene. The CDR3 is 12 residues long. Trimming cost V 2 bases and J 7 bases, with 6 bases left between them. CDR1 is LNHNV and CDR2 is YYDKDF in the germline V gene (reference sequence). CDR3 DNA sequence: TGTGCCACCAGCAGAACGCGTAATGAGCAGTTCTTC. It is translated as CATSRTRNEQFF.

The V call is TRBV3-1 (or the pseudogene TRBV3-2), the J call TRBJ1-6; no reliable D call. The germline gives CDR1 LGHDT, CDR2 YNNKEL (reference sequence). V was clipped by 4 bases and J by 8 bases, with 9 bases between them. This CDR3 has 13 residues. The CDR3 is CASSPVSDSPLHF. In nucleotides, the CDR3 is TGTGCCAGCAGCCCAGTCAGCGATTCACCCCTCCACTTT.

The CDR3 reads CATSRAGGAEQYF. The CDR3 bases are TGTGCCACCAGCAGAGCGGGGGGGGCCGAGCAGTACTTC. The rearrangement joins TRBV15 to TRBJ2-7; 8 positions agree with TRBD2. Trimming took 1 base from V and 6 from J; bases not matched to a gene: 2. The CDR3 contains 13 residues. Germline loops: CDR1 LNHNV, CDR2 YYDKDF (reference sequence).

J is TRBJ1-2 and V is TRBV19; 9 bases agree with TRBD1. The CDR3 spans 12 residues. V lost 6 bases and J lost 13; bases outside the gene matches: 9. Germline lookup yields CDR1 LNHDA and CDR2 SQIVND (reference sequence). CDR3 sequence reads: CASRWVGTGRTF. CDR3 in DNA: TGTGCCAGTAGATGGGTCGGGACAGGGCGCACCTTC.